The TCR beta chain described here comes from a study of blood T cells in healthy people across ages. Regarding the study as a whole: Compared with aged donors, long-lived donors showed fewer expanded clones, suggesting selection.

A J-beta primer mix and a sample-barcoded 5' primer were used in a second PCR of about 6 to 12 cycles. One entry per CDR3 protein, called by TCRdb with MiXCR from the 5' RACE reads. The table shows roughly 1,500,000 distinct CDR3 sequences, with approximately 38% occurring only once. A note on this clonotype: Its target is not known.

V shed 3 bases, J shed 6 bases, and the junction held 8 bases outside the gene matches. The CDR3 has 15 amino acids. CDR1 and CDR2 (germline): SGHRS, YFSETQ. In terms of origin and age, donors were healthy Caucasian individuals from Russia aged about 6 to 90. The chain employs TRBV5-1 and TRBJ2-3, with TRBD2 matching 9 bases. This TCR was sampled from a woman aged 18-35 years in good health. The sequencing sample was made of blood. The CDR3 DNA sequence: TGCGCCAGCAGCTGGCCGGGACTAGCTCCCGATACGCAGTATTTT. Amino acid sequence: CASSWPGLAPDTQYF.